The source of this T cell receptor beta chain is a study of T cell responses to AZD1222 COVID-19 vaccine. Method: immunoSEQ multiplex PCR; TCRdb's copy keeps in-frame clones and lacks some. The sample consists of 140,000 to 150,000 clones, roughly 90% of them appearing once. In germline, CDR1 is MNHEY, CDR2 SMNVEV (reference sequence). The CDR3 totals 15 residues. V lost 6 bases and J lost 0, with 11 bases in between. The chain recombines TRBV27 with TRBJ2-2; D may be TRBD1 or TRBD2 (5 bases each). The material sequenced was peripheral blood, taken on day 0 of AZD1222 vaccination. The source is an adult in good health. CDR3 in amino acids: CASRRDLTNTGELFF. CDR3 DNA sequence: TGTGCCAGCAGACGGGACCTGACGAACACCGGGGAGCTGTTTTTT.